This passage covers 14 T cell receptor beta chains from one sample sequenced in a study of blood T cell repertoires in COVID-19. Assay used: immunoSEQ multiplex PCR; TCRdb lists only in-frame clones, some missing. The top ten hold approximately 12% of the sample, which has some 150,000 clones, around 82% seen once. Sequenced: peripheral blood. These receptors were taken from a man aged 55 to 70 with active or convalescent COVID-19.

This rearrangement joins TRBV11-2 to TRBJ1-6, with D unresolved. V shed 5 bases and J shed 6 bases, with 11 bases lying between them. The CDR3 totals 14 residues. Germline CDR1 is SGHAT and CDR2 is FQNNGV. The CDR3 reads CASSALLPNSPLHF. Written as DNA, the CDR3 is TGTGCCAGCAGCGCGCTATTACCTAATTCACCCCTCCACTTT.

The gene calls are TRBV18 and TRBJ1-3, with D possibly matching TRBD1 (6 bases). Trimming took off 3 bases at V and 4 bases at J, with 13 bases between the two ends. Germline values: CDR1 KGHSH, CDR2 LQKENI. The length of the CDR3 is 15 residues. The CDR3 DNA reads TGTGCCAGCTCACCCCAAGAGGGGGTAGGAAACACCATATATTTT. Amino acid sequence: CASSPQEGVGNTIYF.

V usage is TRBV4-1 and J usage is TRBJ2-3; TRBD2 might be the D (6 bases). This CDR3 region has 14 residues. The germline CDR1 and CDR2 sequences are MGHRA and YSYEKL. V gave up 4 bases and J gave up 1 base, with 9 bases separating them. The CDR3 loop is CASSPTGGTDTQYF. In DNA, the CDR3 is TGCGCCAGCAGCCCGACGGGGGGCACAGATACGCAGTATTTT.

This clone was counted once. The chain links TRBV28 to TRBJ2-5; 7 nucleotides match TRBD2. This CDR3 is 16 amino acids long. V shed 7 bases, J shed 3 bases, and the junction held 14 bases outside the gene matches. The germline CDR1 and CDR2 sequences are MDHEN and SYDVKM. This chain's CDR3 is CASTPLAGEMEETQYF. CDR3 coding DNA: TGTGCCAGCACCCCCCTCGCGGGAGAGATGGAAGAGACCCAGTACTTC.

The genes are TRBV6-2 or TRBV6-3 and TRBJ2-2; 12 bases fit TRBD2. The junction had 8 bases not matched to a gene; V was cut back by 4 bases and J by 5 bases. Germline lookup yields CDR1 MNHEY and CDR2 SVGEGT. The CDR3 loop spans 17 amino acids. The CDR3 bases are TGTGCCAGCAGTTTTCTAGCGGGAGGGCCGAGAACCGGGGAGCTGTTTTTT. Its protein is CASSFLAGGPRTGELFF.

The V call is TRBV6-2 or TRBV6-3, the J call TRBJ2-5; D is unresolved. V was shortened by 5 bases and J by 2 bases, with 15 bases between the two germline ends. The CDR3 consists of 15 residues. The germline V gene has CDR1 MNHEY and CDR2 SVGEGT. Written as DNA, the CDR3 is TGTGCCAGCAGTCCCAAGAGGTGGCTACAAGAGACCCAGTACTTC. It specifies CASSPKRWLQETQYF.

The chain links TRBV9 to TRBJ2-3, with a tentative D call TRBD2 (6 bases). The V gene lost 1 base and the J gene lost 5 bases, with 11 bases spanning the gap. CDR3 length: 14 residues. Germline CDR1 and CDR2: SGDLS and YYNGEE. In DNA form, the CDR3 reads TGTGCCAGCAGCGTATCTCGGCGGGGAGATACGCAGTATTTT. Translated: CASSVSRRGDTQYF.

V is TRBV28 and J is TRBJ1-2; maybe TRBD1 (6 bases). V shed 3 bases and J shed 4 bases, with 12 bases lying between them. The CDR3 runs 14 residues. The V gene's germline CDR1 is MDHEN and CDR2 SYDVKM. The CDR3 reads CASSFSGGAYGYTF. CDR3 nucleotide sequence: TGTGCCAGCAGTTTCTCGGGGGGCGCCTATGGCTACACCTTC.

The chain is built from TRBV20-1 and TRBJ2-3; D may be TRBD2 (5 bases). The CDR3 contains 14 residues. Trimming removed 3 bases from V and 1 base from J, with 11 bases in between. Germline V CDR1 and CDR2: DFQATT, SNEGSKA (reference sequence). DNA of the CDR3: TGCAGTGCTAGTCCCGGCGGGCGCACAGATACGCAGTATTTT. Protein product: CSASPGGRTDTQYF.

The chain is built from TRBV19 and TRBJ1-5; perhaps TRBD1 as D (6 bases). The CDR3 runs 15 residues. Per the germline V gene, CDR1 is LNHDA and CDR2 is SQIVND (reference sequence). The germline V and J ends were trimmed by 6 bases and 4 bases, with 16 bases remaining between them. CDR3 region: CASSLQDSSNQPQHF. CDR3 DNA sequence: TGTGCCAGTAGCCTACAGGACAGCTCTAATCAGCCCCAGCATTTT.

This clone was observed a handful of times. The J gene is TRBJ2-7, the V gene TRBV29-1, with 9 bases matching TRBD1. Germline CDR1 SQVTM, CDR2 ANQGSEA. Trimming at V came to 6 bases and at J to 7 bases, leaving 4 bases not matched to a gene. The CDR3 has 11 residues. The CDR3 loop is CSVDRGREQYF. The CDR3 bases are TGCAGCGTGGACAGGGGCCGGGAGCAGTACTTC.

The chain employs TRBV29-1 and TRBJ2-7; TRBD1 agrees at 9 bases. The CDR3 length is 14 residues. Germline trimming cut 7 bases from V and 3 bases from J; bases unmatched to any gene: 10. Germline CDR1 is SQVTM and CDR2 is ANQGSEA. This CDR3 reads CSARSGTGLYEQYF. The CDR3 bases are TGCAGCGCTAGATCGGGGACAGGGCTCTACGAGCAGTACTTC.

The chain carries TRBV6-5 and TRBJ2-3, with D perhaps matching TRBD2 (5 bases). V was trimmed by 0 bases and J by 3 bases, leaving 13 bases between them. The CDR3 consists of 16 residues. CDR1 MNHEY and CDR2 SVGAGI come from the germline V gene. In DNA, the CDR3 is TGTGCCAGCAGTTACTCACGGGATCAGATGACAGATACGCAGTATTTT. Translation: CASSYSRDQMTDTQYF.

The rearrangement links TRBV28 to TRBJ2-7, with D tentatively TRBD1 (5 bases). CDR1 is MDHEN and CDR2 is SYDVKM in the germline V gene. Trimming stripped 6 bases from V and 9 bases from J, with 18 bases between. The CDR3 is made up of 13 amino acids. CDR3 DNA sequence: TGTGCCAGCAGCTCCTCTGACAGTGTTTGGCAGTACTTC. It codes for CASSSSDSVWQYF. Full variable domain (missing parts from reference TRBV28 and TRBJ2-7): DVKVTQSSRYLVKRTGEKVFLECVQDMDHENMFWYRQDPGLGLRLIYFSYDVKMKEKGDIPEGYSVSREKKERFSLILESASTNQTSMYLCASSSSDSVWQYFGPGTRLTVT.